This T cell receptor beta chain was found in a study of blood T cell repertoires in COVID-19. Study information: Whether acute or convalescent, the COVID-19 samples came from the United States, Italy and Spain. T cells, B-cell-depleted T cells, or PBMCs supplied cDNA or gDNA.

Original methodology: From reference gene primer amplification, estimates of nucleated cell counts were derived. Profiled with immunoSEQ multiplex PCR; TCRdb holds only in-frame clones, not every one. V, J and clone size were drawn from that table, and D and trimming were deduced from the DNA. Of fewer than 200,000 clones listed, around 74% are singletons. The CDR3 length is 14 residues. The J segment lost 7 bases and the V segment lost 5 bases, leaving 7 bases of the junction unmatched. Germline CDR1 SGHNT, CDR2 YENEEA. The genes are TRBV11-3 and TRBJ2-1, with 8 bases matching TRBD2. The origin of this receptor is an elderly woman with acute or convalescent COVID-19. Specimen: peripheral blood. CDR3 bases: TGTGCCAGCAGCCCCCGGGGGGGTGGGAATGAGCAGTTCTTC. Encoded protein: CASSPRGGGNEQFF.